This record covers a single TCR beta chain. The data belong to a study of T cell changes during pregnancy in multiple sclerosis. V dropped 5 bases and J dropped 1 base, with 5 bases sitting between them. The CDR3 runs 12 residues. The germline CDR1 and CDR2 sequences are KGHSH and LQKENI. Profiling relied on immunoSEQ multiplex PCR, and the TCRdb table lists in-frame clones only, not all of them. The top ten hold about 1.7% of the sample, which has 70,000 to 95,000 clones, 94% seen once. The TCR sequence derives from a female donor in good health, enrolled as a control in a pregnancy study. The chain links TRBV18 to TRBJ1-1; TRBD1 might be the D (5 bases). The sample in question was peripheral blood, obtained after pregnancy. The CDR3 loop reads CASSTGNTEAFF. CDR3 DNA sequence: TGTGCCAGCTCAACAGGGAACACTGAAGCTTTCTTT.